The next 24 T cell receptor beta chains were all read from a single sample in a study of low-dose radiotherapy and immunotherapy resistance in tumors. The time point here: after trial treatment. The treatment denotes: LDRT plus nivolumab, ipilimumab, low-dose cyclophosphamide and aspirin (RACIN trial). TRAV- and TRBV-specific primers were used for first-strand cDNA, which covered alpha and beta chains. The authors amplified TCRs for about 20 PCR cycles with a constant-region primer and a V-primer adapter. TCRdb redid the calling of the reads with MiXCR, one entry per CDR3 protein. The sample lists fewer than 50,000 distinct CDR3 sequences, less than 30% seen once, with around 10% in the top ten. This material consisted of PBMCs, taken after low-dose radiotherapy plus immunotherapy. The receptors here all came from a male donor with prostate cancer.

A word on this clonotype: At one of its ends the junction is not consistent with the germline gene, which may arise from a read error. The genes are TRBV20-1 and TRBJ1-1; no definite D call. Germline CDR1 is DFQATT and CDR2 is SNEGSKA (reference sequence). The CDR3 contains 11 residues. CDR3 DNA: TGCAGTACTAGAGAACGGGTAGAAGCTTTCTTT. This sequence encodes CSTRERVEAFF.

There are a few counts of this clonotype. The chain joins TRBV5-1 to TRBJ2-7; D possibly corresponds to TRBD1 (6 bases). The CDR3 totals 13 residues. Trimming left V 0 bases short and J 3 bases short, with 7 bases between. From germline, CDR1 is SGHRS and CDR2 YFSETQ. CDR3 DNA sequence: TGCGCCAGCAGCTTGGAACAGGGCTACGAGCAGTACTTC. It encodes CASSLEQGYEQYF.

The J gene is TRBJ2-7, the V gene TRBV28; 15 bases fit TRBD2. The DNA end is a closer match to TRBJ2-5, so the J assignment may be wrong. The CDR3 runs 18 residues. Germline loops: CDR1 MDHEN, CDR2 SYDVKM. This CDR3 is CASSLRPGTSGRQETQYF. CDR3 DNA: TGTGCCAGCAGTTTACGACCAGGGACTAGCGGGAGGCAAGAGACCCAGTACTTC.

This clonotype is medium-sized (0.01 to 0.1%). The V call is TRBV4-1, the J call TRBJ2-7; no clear D gene. This CDR3 contains 14 residues. The germline CDR1 and CDR2 sequences are MGHRA and YSYEKL. The ends were cut back, 0 bases at V and 3 bases at J, with 9 bases in the middle. In nucleotides, the CDR3 is TGCGCCAGCAGCCAAGATTTGGGTGGCTACGAGCAGTACTTC. It yields the protein CASSQDLGGYEQYF.

This clonotype was recorded only once. It is likely a read error: a sequence one base away is far more abundant. The V and J genes are TRBV6-6 and TRBJ2-3, with D maybe TRBD1 (5 bases). The CDR3 spans 15 residues. Germline-derived CDR1 and CDR2 are MNHNY and SVGAGI (reference sequence). Here the CDR3 reads CASSDQGLGSDSQYF. The CDR3 region has the DNA TGTGCCAGCAGCGACCAGGGTTTGGGGTCAGATTCGCAGTATTTT.

This clonotype was seen at least ten times. As DNA, the CDR3 is TGCGCCAGCAGCGGACCGGGGGACAGATCCTACGAGCAGTACTTC. Translating gives CASSGPGDRSYEQYF. V and J are TRBV4-1 and TRBJ2-7; D might be TRBD1 (7 bases). V lost 5 bases, J lost 1 base, and 15 bases lay in between. The germline gives CDR1 MGHRA, CDR2 YSYEKL. The CDR3 is 15 amino acids.

On this clonotype itself: Since a far larger clone is one base different, this is likely a read error. DNA for the CDR3: TGTGCCAGCAGTTTATCCCTGGCACACTACGAGCAGTTCTTC. Protein sequence: CASSLSLAHYEQFF. The V call is TRBV27, the J call TRBJ2-1; D call uncertain. CDR3 length: 14 amino acids. Germline loops: CDR1 MNHEY, CDR2 SMNVEV (reference sequence). Between the trimmed V and J ends, which lost 0 bases and 10 bases, there was a span of 13 bases.

This clonotype was picked up many times. The V and J genes are TRBV6-8 and TRBJ1-1, with D unresolved. Trimming removed 2 bases from V and 8 bases from J, with 18 bases in between. The CDR3 covers 15 residues. The germline gives CDR1 MNHGY, CDR2 SAAAGT. CDR3 DNA sequence: TGTGCCAGCAGTTACACGGGCCTCCGTAAGTCGGAAGCTTTCTTT. This translates into CASSYTGLRKSEAFF.

This clonotype has ten or more counts. The rearrangement joins TRBV7-2 to TRBJ2-1; 10 bases line up with TRBD2. Germline CDR1 is SGHTA and CDR2 is FQGNSA. The CDR3 has 17 amino acids. V trimming: 2 bases; J trimming: 6 bases; junction bases outside the gene matches: 10. The CDR3 here is CASSLRGTAGGRNEQFF. The DNA for the CDR3 is TGTGCCAGCAGCTTACGGGGGACAGCGGGGGGGCGCAATGAGCAGTTCTTC.

This chain joins TRBV24-1 and TRBJ2-3; 8 bases align to TRBD1. The CDR3 spans 15 residues. V trimming: 3 bases; J trimming: 4 bases; junction bases outside the gene matches: 5. CDR1 is KGHDR, CDR2 SFDVKD, per germline. The CDR3: CATSDRAGGPDTQYF. The CDR3 DNA reads as TGTGCCACCAGTGATCGGGCAGGGGGCCCAGATACGCAGTATTTT.

The chain carries TRBV7-3 and TRBJ2-1; a weak D match, TRBD1 (5 bases). V lost 8 bases and J 9 bases, leaving 20 bases between the germline ends. There are 14 residues in the CDR3. Germline loops: CDR1 SGHTA, CDR2 FQGTGA. This CDR3 reads CASLTPLRVSEQFF. DNA of the CDR3: TGTGCCAGCTTAACTCCCCTCAGGGTCAGTGAGCAGTTCTTC.

This clonotype has at least ten counts. This chain's CDR3 is CASSPGTSGGAVNEQFF. For the CDR3, the DNA is TGTGCCAGCAGCCCGGGGACTAGCGGGGGGGCGGTCAATGAGCAGTTCTTC. The genes are TRBV11-3 and TRBJ2-1; 16 bases align to TRBD2. In germline, CDR1 is SGHNT, CDR2 YENEEA. The J segment lost 6 bases and the V segment lost 5 bases, leaving 7 bases of the junction unmatched. The CDR3 is 17 amino acids.

In the case of this clonotype: A far larger clone is only one base removed, so a read error is likely. The chain carries TRBV28 and TRBJ1-1; D ambiguous. The V end was cut by 3 bases, the J end by 1 base, with 6 bases between. The CDR3 consists of 13 residues. Germline V CDR1 and CDR2: MDHEN, SYDVKM. Here the CDR3 DNA reads TGTGCCAGCAGTTTTGACGGGAACACTGAAGCTTTCTTT. Its protein product is CASSFDGNTEAFF.

This clonotype has at least ten counts. CDR3: CASSQGQSLWEQYF. The DNA of the CDR3 is TGTGCCAGCAGCCAAGGACAAAGCCTGTGGGAGCAGTACTTC. The chain couples TRBV14 to TRBJ2-7; D gene uncertain. Per the germline V gene, CDR1 is SGHDN and CDR2 is FVKESK. The CDR3 contains 14 residues. Trimming pared 1 base from V and 7 bases from J, leaving 14 bases between.

This clonotype was observed many times. The chain combines TRBV6-5 with TRBJ2-3; 14 bases are shared with TRBD2. This CDR3 region has 19 residues. V gave up 2 bases and J gave up 4 bases; unmatched junction bases: 11. The germline gives CDR1 MNHEY, CDR2 SVGAGI. CDR3 DNA: TGTGCCAGCAGTTACGGCCCCGGGACTAGCGGGAGAGGCGCAGATACGCAGTATTTT. Translating it yields CASSYGPGTSGRGADTQYF.

The chain links TRBV9 to TRBJ2-1, with D tentatively TRBD2 (6 bases). Germline CDR1 and CDR2: SGDLS and YYNGEE. The CDR3 is 17 amino acids. V was cut by 0 bases and J by 1 base, with 14 bases left in between. CDR3 DNA sequence: TGTGCCAGCAGCGTAGGAGTCGGGGGAGGATCCTACAATGAGCAGTTCTTC. Translation: CASSVGVGGGSYNEQFF. Combining the CDR3 with reference TRBV9 and TRBJ2-1 gives the whole variable domain DSGVTQTPKHLITATGQRVTLRCSPRSGDLSVYWYQQSLDQGLQFLIQYYNGEERAKGNILERFSAQQFPDLHSELNLSSLELGDSALYFCASSVGVGGGSYNEQFFGPGTRLTVL.

Many counts were recorded for this clonotype. This sequence joins TRBV10-2 and TRBJ2-7; no clear D gene. Germline values: CDR1 WSHSY, CDR2 SAAADI. V lost 2 bases, J lost 2 bases, and 4 bases lay in between. The CDR3 has 12 residues. The CDR3 loop is CASSETAYEQYF. The CDR3 bases are TGCGCCAGCAGTGAGACAGCCTACGAGCAGTACTTC.

This clonotype was detected ten times or more. The chain uses TRBV7-2 and TRBJ2-7, with D perhaps TRBD2 (6 bases). Germline values: CDR1 SGHTA, CDR2 FQGNSA. Trimming took off 0 bases at V and 0 bases at J, with 9 bases between the two ends. The CDR3 totals 15 residues. The CDR3 loop is CASSLAWEDSYEQYF. The CDR3, as DNA: TGTGCCAGCAGCTTAGCGTGGGAGGACTCCTACGAGCAGTACTTC.

This clonotype was observed at least ten times. J is TRBJ2-1 and V is TRBV2; TRBD2 agrees at 11 bases. The germline CDR1 and CDR2 sequences are SNHLY and FYNNEI. Trimming removed 3 bases from V and 0 bases from J; junction bases left unmatched: 16. The CDR3 covers 21 residues. For the CDR3, the DNA is TGTGCCAGCAGTGAGAGGTGGCAGACCGGACTAGCGGGTAGCTCCTACAATGAGCAGTTCTTC. It specifies CASSERWQTGLAGSSYNEQFF. Supplemented by reference TRBV2 and TRBJ2-1, the full variable domain reads EPEVTQTPSHQVTQMGQEVILRCVPISNHLYFYWYRQILGQKVEFLVSFYNNEISEKSEIFDDQFSVERPDGSNFTLKIRSTKLEDSAMYFCASSERWQTGLAGSSYNEQFFGPGTRLTVL.

The sample holds many counts of this clonotype. Here the CDR3 DNA reads TGCAGTGCTAGGGACAGGGGCGGGGGCAATCAGCCCCAGCATTTT. Its protein product is CSARDRGGGNQPQHF. The V gene is TRBV20-1, the J gene TRBJ1-5; 9 nucleotides agree with TRBD1. The germline gives CDR1 DFQATT, CDR2 SNEGSKA (reference sequence). The CDR3 is made up of 15 amino acids. The V and J ends lost 3 bases and 2 bases, in that order; junction bases with no gene match: 5.

A remark on this clonotype: This is likely an artifact of a read error, given a far larger clone one base away. The chain couples TRBV5-1 to TRBJ2-7; D may be TRBD2 (5 bases). The CDR3 has 13 residues. V lost 3 bases and J lost 7, with 14 bases in between. CDR1 SGHRS and CDR2 YFSETQ come from the germline V gene. The CDR3 sequence: CASSYGIVNEQYF. The CDR3, as DNA: TGCGCCAGCAGCTACGGGATTGTCAATGAGCAGTACTTC.

Many counts were recorded for this clonotype. The rearrangement links TRBV19 to TRBJ2-7; 7 positions agree with TRBD1. Trimming at V came to 1 base and at J to 6 bases, leaving 6 bases not matched to a gene. Germline CDR1 reads LNHDA; CDR2 reads SQIVND (reference sequence). The CDR3 totals 14 residues. The CDR3 sequence is CASSIGQGRGEQYF. CDR3 sequence (DNA): TGTGCCAGTAGTATAGGACAGGGAAGGGGCGAGCAGTACTTC.

The count of this clonotype is one. J is TRBJ2-7 and V is TRBV9; 13 bases match TRBD2. The V gene end was trimmed by 3 bases and the J gene end by 7 bases; junction bases not matched to a gene: 7. This CDR3 has 15 amino acids. Germline V gene lookup returns CDR1 SGDLS and CDR2 YYNGEE. The CDR3, as DNA: TGTGCCAGCAGCGCCGGACTAGCGGGAGATGTTGAGCAGTACTTC. Residues: CASSAGLAGDVEQYF. Filled out from reference TRBV9 and TRBJ2-7, the complete variable domain reads DSGVTQTPKHLITATGQRVTLRCSPRSGDLSVYWYQQSLDQGLQFLIQYYNGEERAKGNILERFSAQQFPDLHSELNLSSLELGDSALYFCASSAGLAGDVEQYFGPGTRLTVT.

This clonotype was observed many times. The chain links TRBV7-9 to TRBJ2-7; the D gene is possibly TRBD1 (5 bases). Germline V gives CDR1 SEHNR, CDR2 FQNEAQ (reference sequence). Trimming shortened V by 5 bases and J by 7 bases, and 24 bases separated the two germline ends. CDR3 length: 16 residues. In DNA form, the CDR3 reads TGTGCCAGCAGCCCCCGGTCGGCAGGGCCTCTACGAGAGCAGTACTTC. Translation gives CASSPRSAGPLREQYF.